The source of this T cell receptor beta chain is a study of shared clonotypes between healthy human individuals. Regarding the study as a whole: The represented genetic and exposure-history diversity was limited by the small number of donors. In a few donors, around 5.5% of naive CD4 clonotypes appeared in common.

This clone was detected only once. Its target is not known. From germline, CDR1 is MNHNS and CDR2 SASEGT. The length of the CDR3 is 15 residues. The V and J ends lost 4 bases and 6 bases, in that order; junction bases with no gene match: 9. This table comes from immunoSEQ multiplex PCR, and its TCRdb copy is limited to in-frame clones, with some not included. The profile shows around 980,000 clones, about four fifths of them singletons. A CD45RA+ naive subset and a CD45RA-negative memory subset were split from CD4+ cells. The receptor comes from a man aged 18 to 29 in good health. Some clones in this sample may be carry-over from other donors' samples. The sequencing sample was made of memory CD4+ T cells from PBMCs. Subset here: CD45RA-negative fraction. This sequence joins TRBV6-1 and TRBJ2-1, with 7 bases lining up with TRBD1. In DNA form, the CDR3 reads TGTGCCAGCAGTGCTACAGGGGTGGAGAGCAATGAGCAGTTCTTC. The encoded protein is CASSATGVESNEQFF.